One sample yielded the 25 T cell receptor beta chains listed below, sequenced in a study of T cells after yellow fever vaccination. Via MiXCR, TCRdb re-called the 5' RACE reads, giving one row per CDR3 protein. The repertoire consists of around 330,000 distinct CDR3 sequences, with 3.6% occurring once and the leading ten covering less than 25%. The sample here was PBMCs, taken on the day of the yellow fever booster vaccination. These receptors were taken from a man in his late teens or twenties who received the YFV17D yellow fever vaccine.

Many counts were recorded for this clonotype. The chain recombines TRBV6-5 with TRBJ1-3; D remains ambiguous. CDR1 is MNHEY and CDR2 is SVGAGI in the germline V gene. This CDR3 comprises 13 residues. V lost 4 bases and J lost 4, with 8 bases in between. The CDR3 bases are TGTGCCAGCAGTTTTCTACAGGGAAACACCATATATTTT. Its translation is CASSFLQGNTIYF.

This clonotype turned up a few times. The V gene is TRBV12-3 or TRBV12-4, the J gene TRBJ2-2; possibly TRBD1 or TRBD2 for D (5 bases each). The CDR3 has 17 residues. Trimming removed 0 bases from V and 7 bases from J, with 18 bases in between. CDR3 DNA sequence: TGTGCCAGCAGTTTAGCGCAGGAGGTCGGGGACGGCGGGGAGCTGTTTTTT. Protein product: CASSLAQEVGDGGELFF.

The chain recombines TRBV5-4 with TRBJ1-1; unclear D gene. The CDR3 extends over 13 amino acids. Trimming pared 2 bases from V and 1 base from J, leaving 6 bases between. Germline V gene sequence: CDR1 SGHNT, CDR2 YYREEE (reference sequence). The CDR3 loop reads CASSFLENTEAFF. The DNA for the CDR3 is TGTGCCAGCAGCTTCCTAGAGAACACTGAAGCTTTCTTT. The full variable domain, completed using reference TRBV5-4 and TRBJ1-1, is ETGVTQSPTHLIKTRGQQVTLRCSSQSGHNTVSWYQQALGQGPQFIFQYYREEENGRGNFPPRFSGLQFPNYSSELNVNALELDDSALYLCASSFLENTEAFFGQGTRLTVV.

In its sample, this clonotype was seen many times. This sequence joins TRBV20-1 and TRBJ1-3; possible D gene TRBD1, 5 bases. The CDR3 is made up of 12 amino acids. From germline, CDR1 is DFQATT and CDR2 SNEGSKA (reference sequence). Deletions cut 1 base from V and 7 bases from J, with 8 bases between. In DNA, the CDR3 is TGCAGTGCTAGAGGTGGGGGGAACACCATATATTTT. Translated, it gives CSARGGGNTIYF.

The chain recombines TRBV9 with TRBJ1-5, with a tentative D call TRBD1 (6 bases). V was shortened by 0 bases and J by 2 bases, with 12 bases between the two germline ends. Germline V CDR1 and CDR2: SGDLS, YYNGEE. CDR3 length equals 16 residues. CDR3 residues: CASSVALRGGNQPQHF. For the CDR3, the DNA is TGTGCCAGCAGCGTAGCCCTCAGGGGTGGCAATCAGCCCCAGCATTTT.

This clonotype was seen a handful of times. J is TRBJ2-1 and V is TRBV10-3; 12 bases are shared with TRBD2. Per the germline V gene, CDR1 is ENHRY and CDR2 is SYGVKD. This CDR3 region has 14 residues. The V gene end was trimmed by 6 bases and the J gene end by 5 bases; junction bases not matched to a gene: 2. As DNA, the CDR3 is TGTGCCATCAGCGGACTAGCGGGGAACAATGAGCAGTTCTTC. The encoded protein is CAISGLAGNNEQFF.

The V gene is TRBV4-3, the J gene TRBJ1-6; D perhaps matches TRBD1 (6 bases). Trimming shortened V by 1 base and J by 7 bases, and 11 bases separated the two germline ends. CDR1 and CDR2 from the germline V gene are LGHNA and YSLEER. The CDR3 runs 15 residues. The CDR3 protein is CASSQGHRANSPLHF. The CDR3 nucleotides are TGCGCCAGCAGCCAAGGCCACAGGGCGAATTCACCCCTCCACTTT.

This clonotype was seen repeatedly, ten times or more. CDR3 amino acids: CASSQDIWFTDTQYF. The CDR3 DNA is TGCGCCAGCAGCCAAGATATCTGGTTCACAGATACGCAGTATTTT. The chain couples TRBV4-3 to TRBJ2-3, with D uncertain. The CDR3 is 15 amino acids. In germline, CDR1 is LGHNA, CDR2 YSLEER. V lost 0 bases to trimming and J lost 2 bases, with 9 bases between them.

This clonotype has at least ten counts. The V call is TRBV20-1, the J call TRBJ1-1; D is ambiguous. Germline-derived CDR1 and CDR2 are DFQATT and SNEGSKA (reference sequence). The CDR3 loop spans 13 amino acids. Trimming stripped 2 bases from V and 0 bases from J, with 7 bases between. The CDR3 spells CSARRAMNTEAFF. In nucleotides, the CDR3 is TGCAGTGCTAGACGAGCAATGAACACTGAAGCTTTCTTT.

The CDR3 reads CASSQYRGKQETQYF. Written as DNA, the CDR3 is TGTGCCAGCTCTCAATACAGGGGCAAACAAGAGACCCAGTACTTC. The J gene is TRBJ2-5, the V gene TRBV18, with 7 positions matching TRBD1. The V gene end was trimmed by 6 bases and the J gene end by 2 bases; junction bases not matched to a gene: 9. From germline, CDR1 is KGHSH and CDR2 LQKENI. The CDR3 totals 15 residues. Together with reference TRBV18 and TRBJ2-5, the CDR3 gives the full variable domain: NAGVMQNPRHLVRRRGQEARLRCSPMKGHSHVYWYRQLPEEGLKFMVYLQKENIIDESGMPKERFSAEFPKEGPSILRIQQVVRGDSAAYFCASSQYRGKQETQYFGPGTRLLVL.

This clonotype was seen a handful of times. This chain links TRBV12-3 or TRBV12-4 with TRBJ1-1; D is uncertain. This CDR3 has 14 amino acids. V lost 3 bases, J lost 2 bases, and 10 bases lay in between. In DNA form, the CDR3 reads TGTGCCAGCAGTTTCCTGTGGGGAAACACTGAAGCTTTCTTT. The encoded protein is CASSFLWGNTEAFF.

Many counts were recorded for this clonotype. The chain carries TRBV12-3 or TRBV12-4 and TRBJ2-7; D might be TRBD2 (6 bases). The germline V and J ends were trimmed by 6 bases and 9 bases, with 21 bases remaining between them. This CDR3 has 14 residues. CDR3 amino acids: CASSLRTRDSRQYF. The CDR3 nucleotides read TGTGCCAGCAGCCTACGAACCCGGGACTCCCGGCAGTACTTC.

This clonotype was detected only a few times. The chain couples TRBV4-1 to TRBJ2-5, with 12 bases matching TRBD2. Germline CDR1 MGHRA, CDR2 YSYEKL. The V and J ends lost 3 bases and 13 bases, in that order; junction bases with no gene match: 6. The CDR3 spans 13 residues. The CDR3 region is CASSQTSGGGPYF. Written as DNA, the CDR3 is TGCGCCAGCAGCCAGACTAGCGGGGGAGGACCGTACTTC.

This clonotype was detected only a few times. The rearrangement uses TRBV5-1 and TRBJ1-1, with D hard to call. Trimming shortened V by 4 bases and J by 3 bases, and 7 bases separated the two germline ends. This CDR3 has 12 residues. Germline V gene lookup returns CDR1 SGHRS and CDR2 YFSETQ. The CDR3 region has the DNA TGCGCCAGCAGCCCGGACCACACTGAAGCTTTCTTT. It specifies CASSPDHTEAFF.

The chain employs TRBV30 and TRBJ2-5; TRBD2 matches 11 bases. V dropped 6 bases and J dropped 10; count of bases not matched to a gene: 7. The CDR3 is made up of 12 amino acids. Germline V gene data show CDR1 as GTSNPN and CDR2 as SVGIG (reference sequence). CDR3 in amino acids: CACTSGGLFQYF. The CDR3 DNA sequence: TGTGCCTGTACTAGCGGGGGTTTGTTCCAGTACTTC. Using reference TRBV30 and TRBJ2-5 for the parts outside the CDR3, the full variable domain is SQTIHQWPATLVQPVGSPLSLECTVEGTSNPNLYWYRQAAGRGLQLLFYSVGIGQISSEVPQNLSASRPQDRQFILSSKKLLLSDSGFYLCACTSGGLFQYFGPGTRLLVL.

This clonotype was found a few times. The rearrangement joins TRBV5-1 to TRBJ2-7; no definite D call. The V gene lost 4 bases and the J gene lost 2 bases, with 10 bases spanning the gap. The length of the CDR3 is 13 residues. The V gene's germline CDR1 is SGHRS and CDR2 YFSETQ. CDR3 residues: CASSDGSAYEQYF. CDR3 nucleotides: TGCGCCAGCAGCGACGGAAGCGCCTACGAGCAGTACTTC.

This clonotype was seen at least ten times. This chain joins TRBV25-1 and TRBJ2-3, with D perhaps being TRBD1 or TRBD2 (6 bases each). The germline CDR1 and CDR2 sequences are MGHDK and SYGVNS. The CDR3 totals 14 residues. V dropped 2 bases and J dropped 6 bases, with 12 bases sitting between them. The CDR3 nucleotides read TGTGCCAGCAGTGAAATCTGGGGGGCTGATACGCAGTATTTT. It specifies CASSEIWGADTQYF. The full variable domain, completed using reference TRBV25-1 and TRBJ2-3, is EADIYQTPRYLVIGTGKKITLECSQTMGHDKMYWYQQDPGMELHLIHYSYGVNSTEKGDLSSESTVSRIRTEHFPLTLESARPSHTSQYLCASSEIWGADTQYFGPGTRLTVL.

The J gene is TRBJ2-7, the V gene TRBV6-5, with 9 positions matching TRBD1. V lost 7 bases and J lost 7; bases outside the gene matches: 14. The length of the CDR3 is 15 residues. Germline lookup yields CDR1 MNHEY and CDR2 SVGAGI. The CDR3 DNA follows: TGTGCCAGCACGGACCGGGACAGGGATTTGAGTGAGCAGTACGTC. Its translation: CASTDRDRDLSEQYV.

There are many counts of this clonotype. V usage is TRBV29-1 and J usage is TRBJ1-2, with TRBD1 as a possible D gene (5 bases). Looked up from germline, CDR1 is SQVTM and CDR2 is ANQGSEA. This CDR3 has 12 amino acids. With 6 bases removed from V and 7 bases from J, the gap between germline ends came to 15 bases. The CDR3 DNA reads TGCAGCGTATACCGGCCAGGGTTTGGCTACACCTTC. The encoded protein is CSVYRPGFGYTF. Filled out from reference TRBV29-1 and TRBJ1-2, the complete variable domain reads SAVISQKPSRDICQRGTSLTIQCQVDSQVTMMFWYRQQPGQSLTLIATANQGSEATYESGFVIDKFPISRPNLTFSTLTVSNMSPEDSSIYLCSVYRPGFGYTFGSGTRLTVV.

This clonotype was counted ten times or more. This chain connects TRBV29-1 to TRBJ1-1, with D unclear. Germline-derived CDR1 and CDR2 are SQVTM and ANQGSEA. This CDR3 region has 15 residues. V lost 5 bases, J lost 2 bases, and 18 bases lay in between. The CDR3 sequence: CSVHPPGPINTEAFF. The CDR3 coding sequence is TGCAGCGTTCATCCCCCCGGACCGATAAACACTGAAGCTTTCTTT.

This clonotype has just a few counts. The CDR3 protein is CASRSGGAGGMNTEAFF. CDR3 DNA sequence: TGTGCCAGCAGATCAGGGGGCGCCGGGGGCATGAACACTGAAGCTTTCTTT. The chain carries TRBV28 and TRBJ1-1, with 8 bases matching TRBD1. Germline assignment: CDR1 MDHEN and CDR2 SYDVKM. This CDR3 has 17 residues. The V gene end was trimmed by 6 bases and the J gene end by 0 bases; junction bases not matched to a gene: 12.

Turning to this clonotype: A read error may produce the germline difference seen at one junction end. The V gene is TRBV3-1, the J gene TRBJ2-5, with TRBD2 as a possible D gene (6 bases). Germline loops: CDR1 LGHDT, CDR2 YNNKEL (reference sequence). The CDR3 is 17 amino acids. The DNA of the CDR3 is TGTGCCAGCAGCCCCCCCTTGGAGGGAATGATTTTGGAGACGCAGTACTTC. It codes for CASSPPLEGMILETQYF.

This clonotype appeared many times. V is TRBV5-1 and J is TRBJ1-4; D remains unclear. The germline CDR1 and CDR2 sequences are SGHRS and YFSETQ. Trimming cost V 2 bases and J 3 bases, with 11 bases left between them. The CDR3 is 15 residues long. CDR3 sequence reads: CASSLDAASNEKLFF. CDR3 DNA: TGCGCCAGCAGCTTAGACGCCGCCTCTAATGAAAAACTGTTTTTT. Looking up the rest from reference TRBV5-1 and TRBJ1-4 gives the full variable domain: KAGVTQTPRYLIKTRGQQVTLSCSPISGHRSVSWYQQTPGQGLQFLFEYFSETQRNKGNFPGRFSGRQFSNSRSEMNVSTLELGDSALYLCASSLDAASNEKLFFGSGTQLSVL.

This clonotype showed up many times. V gene TRBV10-3 combines with J gene TRBJ2-3; D perhaps matches TRBD1 (6 bases). Germline CDR1 reads ENHRY; CDR2 reads SYGVKD. The CDR3 runs 14 residues. Trimming stripped 4 bases from V and 3 bases from J, with 11 bases between. The CDR3 nucleotides are TGTGCCATCAGTGTGAGGACAGCTACAGATACGCAGTATTTT. It specifies CAISVRTATDTQYF.

This clonotype has just a few counts. This sequence joins TRBV7-8 and TRBJ1-2, with a weak D call TRBD1 (5 bases). The length of the CDR3 is 14 residues. Germline V gene sequence: CDR1 SGHVS, CDR2 FQNEAQ. V lost 5 bases to trimming and J lost 6 bases, with 16 bases between them. In DNA form, the CDR3 reads TGTGCCAGCAGCCCCGCGGAGGGGTTTCATGGCTACACCTTC. Protein product: CASSPAEGFHGYTF.